Given below is one TCR beta chain in context. As handled by the study authors: Estimation of nucleated cell counts relied on the amplification of reference gene primers. Libraries were prepared by immunoSEQ multiplex PCR; TCRdb keeps only in-frame clonotypes and omits some of them. The V and J calls and the clone size are those of that table, but D and trimming were determined from the DNA. This table holds roughly 190,000 clones, 84% found once. CDR3 size: 16 residues. The germline CDR1 and CDR2 sequences are SGHKS and YYEKEE (reference sequence). V lost 0 bases to trimming and J lost 3 bases, with 15 bases between them. This sample was included in a study of blood T cell repertoires in COVID-19.

The rearrangement uses TRBV5-5 and TRBJ1-1, with a weak D call TRBD1 (5 bases). Sequenced sample: peripheral blood. The TCR was taken from a man aged 25 to 45 with active or convalescent COVID-19. The CDR3 loop is CASSLVQGDLHTEAFF. The CDR3 region has the DNA TGTGCCAGCAGCTTGGTCCAGGGTGATCTCCACACTGAAGCTTTCTTT.